A selection of T cell receptor beta chains follows, all from one sample in a study of identical twins. TCRdb processed the 5' RACE reads anew with MiXCR; each CDR3 protein has one entry. This table holds roughly 470,000 distinct CDR3 sequences, over 11% found once. A further study also used this sample, focusing on yellow fever vaccine responses in identical twins.

Material: CD4+ T cells sorted from blood. These receptors were taken from a woman aged 18-35 years in good health. Each CDR3 is given with its conserved first and last residue. The D gene is left open where the match is weak. Size is stated for part of the rows, as once, few or many counts, or as a class when the clone is expanded.

>few|TRBJ1-6|TRBV6-4|.
TGTGCCAGCAGTGTCGGTCTAGGATCACCCCTCCACTTT
CASSVGLGSPLHF
>.|TRBJ2-6|TRBV20-1|TRBD1
TGCAGTGCTACATACGACAGGGCTGGGGCCAACGTCCTGACTTTC
CSATYDRAGANVLTF
>few|TRBJ2-1|TRBV7-6|.
TGTGCCAGCAGCGAGGGCCAGATGCGCAATGAGCAGTTCTTC
CASSEGQMRNEQFF
>few|TRBJ2-1|TRBV7-9|.
TGTGCCAGCAGCTTAGCACCGGGGGTCTTCTCCTACAATGAGCAGTTCTTC
CASSLAPGVFSYNEQFF
>few|TRBJ2-4|TRBV7-9|TRBD1
TGTGCCAGCAGCTCATCCGACAGGGGGCTAGCCAAAAACATTCAGTACTTC
CASSSSDRGLAKNIQYF
>.|TRBJ2-5|TRBV29-1|TRBD1
TGCAGCGTTGACGGAAGGACAGGGATCCAAGAGACCCAGTACTTC
CSVDGRTGIQETQYF
>few|TRBJ2-3|TRBV29-1|.
TGCAGCGTAAAGCTCGGGGGCACGAATACGCAGTATTTT
CSVKLGGTNTQYF
>.|TRBJ2-6|TRBV4-3|.
TGCGCCAGCAGCCAGGGGCCCTCTGGGGCCAACGTCCTGACTTTC
CASSQGPSGANVLTF
>few|TRBJ2-7|TRBV20-1|TRBD2
TGCAGTGCTGGCGGGGGGATCTACGAGCAGTACTTC
CSAGGGIYEQYF
>many|TRBJ2-1|TRBV2|TRBD2
TGTGCCAGCACCCTAACGGGCGGGAGGGCCCTCAATGAGCAGTTCTTC
CASTLTGGRALNEQFF
>many|TRBJ2-5|TRBV3-1|.
TGTGCCAGCAGCCAAGACCCCTCTACTCCCATGACCCAGTACTTC
CASSQDPSTPMTQYF
>few|TRBJ1-5|TRBV3-1|.
TGTGCCAGCAGCCCGGCCCGGGGACCCCAGCATTTT
CASSPARGPQHF
>.|TRBJ2-1|TRBV2|.
TGTGCCAGTAGGGACACTAGGTACAATGAGCAGTTCTTC
CASRDTRYNEQFF
>few|TRBJ2-4|TRBV6-5|TRBD1
TGTGCCAGCAGTTCATACGGACAGGGGAACATTCAGTACTTC
CASSSYGQGNIQYF
>.|TRBJ2-1|TRBV7-2|.
TGTGCCACCTCTGCCTCCTACAATGAGCAGTTCTTC
CATSASYNEQFF
>few|TRBJ2-1|TRBV29-1|TRBD2
TGCAGCGTTGAAGGTCAGCCCCCTAGCGGGAGGCGGTTCTTC
CSVEGQPPSGRRFF
>.|TRBJ2-3|TRBV20-1|TRBD2
TGCAGTGCTAGAAATCCTAGCGGGGGTATAGATACGCAGTATTTT
CSARNPSGGIDTQYF